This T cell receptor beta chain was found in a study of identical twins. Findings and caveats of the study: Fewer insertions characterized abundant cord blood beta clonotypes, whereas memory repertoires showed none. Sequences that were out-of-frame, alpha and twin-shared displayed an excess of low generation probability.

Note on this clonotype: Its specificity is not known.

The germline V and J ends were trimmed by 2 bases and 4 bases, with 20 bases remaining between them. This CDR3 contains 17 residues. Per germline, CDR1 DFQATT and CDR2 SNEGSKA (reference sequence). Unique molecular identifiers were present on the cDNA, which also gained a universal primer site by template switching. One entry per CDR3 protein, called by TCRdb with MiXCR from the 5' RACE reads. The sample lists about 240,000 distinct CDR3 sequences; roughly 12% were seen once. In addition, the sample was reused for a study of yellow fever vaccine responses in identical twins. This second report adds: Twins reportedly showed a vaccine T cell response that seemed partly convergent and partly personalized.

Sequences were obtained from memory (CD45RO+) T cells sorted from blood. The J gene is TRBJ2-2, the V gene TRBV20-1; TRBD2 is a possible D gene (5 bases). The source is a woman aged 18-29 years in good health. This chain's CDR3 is CSARITLDSLATGELFF. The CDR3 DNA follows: TGCAGTGCTAGAATTACACTTGACTCGCTAGCCACCGGGGAGCTGTTTTTT.